The present T cell receptor (beta chain) was sequenced within a study of T cell changes during pregnancy in multiple sclerosis (dated 2019 in TCRdb). Background for the entire study: Changes in the T cell repertoire over the course of pregnancy were examined in this study in women with multiple sclerosis.

The CDR3, from cysteine to phenylalanine, totals 16 residues. The retained sequence is limited to the CDR3, 48 bases, with the frame set at the first base. V is reduced by 4 bases and J by 7 bases, leaving a spacing of 21 bases between them. According to the germline V gene, CDR1 reads LGHNA and CDR2 reads YSLEER. Library creation used the immunoSEQ multiplex PCR assay. TCRdb provides this immuneACCESS table in a form limited to in-frame rearrangements. Some clones are lacking; in checked studies, under half of them reflect an unresolved V gene, and why the rest are absent is not known. Across this sample there are about 99,000 clones, with around 91% seen only once. The biggest ten clones account for more than 0.85% of the sample. To note about this clone: Its antigen is still unknown. Per-nucleotide qualities are absent, and no much larger clonotype sits a single base away.

The sequences come from peripheral blood, collected after pregnancy. The chain is made from TRBV4-3 and TRBJ2-3; perhaps TRBD2 is the D gene, with 5 bases matching. This sequence was found in a female donor with multiple sclerosis, enrolled in a pregnancy study. CDR3 sequence: CASSPGKAERGNTQYF. The DNA sequence is TGCGCCAGCAGCCCCGGAAAGGCCGAAAGAGGGAATACGCAGTATTTT.